The sequence of this TCR beta chain was determined in a study of neoadjuvant anti-PD-1 for oral cavity cancer. This CDR3 contains 14 residues. The ends lost 5 bases at V and 2 bases at J; junction bases unmatched: 3. CDR1 and CDR2 from the germline V gene are SNHLY and FYNNEI. Sequencing used immunoSEQ multiplex PCR; TCRdb keeps in-frame clones, though not all of them. There are about 72,000 clones in the sample; around 82% occur only once, and more than 3% lies in the top ten. Patients were newly diagnosed with stage II-IVA oral cavity squamous cell carcinoma without prior systemic or radiation treatment.

Sequencing was performed on PBMCs, taken before nivolumab (anti-PD-1) treatment. This chain links TRBV2 with TRBJ2-7; 10 nucleotides line up with TRBD1. The sequence was collected from a person aged 40 to 85 with oral cavity squamous cell carcinoma. CDR3 DNA: TGTGCCAGCAGTCCGGGACAGGGGACCTACGAGCAGTACTTC. Translation: CASSPGQGTYEQYF. The whole variable domain, filled in from reference TRBV2 and TRBJ2-7, reads EPEVTQTPSHQVTQMGQEVILRCVPISNHLYFYWYRQILGQKVEFLVSFYNNEISEKSEIFDDQFSVERPDGSNFTLKIRSTKLEDSAMYFCASSPGQGTYEQYFGPGTRLTVT.